Sequencing of this TCR beta chain was carried out in a study of T cells in Graves' hyperthyroidism and ophthalmopathy. Whole-study findings and limits: Blood also held most thyroid clonotypes expanded beyond 0.001.

This clonotype was seen a handful of times. Antigen specificity is unknown. The CDR3 spans 12 residues. CDR1 and CDR2 from the germline V gene are SEHNR and FQNEAQ (reference sequence). Trimming cost V 6 bases and J 4 bases, with 6 bases left between them. Using RNA transcripts as the source, TCR beta CDR3 regions were amplified. Primed by the HTBI set, a first-round RT-PCR was run on the TCR CDR3. TCRdb redid the calling of the multiplex PCR reads with MiXCR, one entry per CDR3 protein. The data contain roughly 720,000 distinct CDR3 sequences, roughly 17% of them singletons. This sequence joins TRBV7-9 and TRBJ2-2; D ambiguous. Sequenced: blood. The source is a man aged 50-59 years with Graves' hyperthyroidism. For the CDR3, the DNA is TGTGCCAGCAGATCCACCACCGGGGAGCTGTTTTTT. This gives the protein CASRSTTGELFF.